The 6 T cell receptor beta chains presented below share a single source sample, sequenced in a study of identical twins. TCRdb reprocessed the 5' RACE reads via MiXCR and lists one record per CDR3 protein. Of 1.5 million to 2 million distinct CDR3 sequences in the sample, less than 40% are singletons; the top ten hold less than 0.35%. Sequenced input: cord blood. These receptors came from a newborn girl in good health.

This clonotype was detected only a few times. CDR3 loop: CASSFYSEGNGYTF. The CDR3 coding sequence is TGTGCCAGCAGCTTTTACTCCGAAGGAAACGGCTACACCTTC. The V gene is TRBV7-9, the J gene TRBJ1-2; D unclear. V was shortened by 3 bases and J by 8 bases, with 16 bases between the two germline ends. The CDR3 contains 14 residues. The germline gives CDR1 SEHNR, CDR2 FQNEAQ (reference sequence).

The rearrangement links TRBV5-1 to TRBJ1-1; 9 bases match TRBD1. Germline CDR1 reads SGHRS; CDR2 reads YFSETQ. V lost 4 bases and J lost 0; bases outside the gene matches: 7. The CDR3 length is 16 residues. The CDR3: CASSTGQGIVNTEAFF. The CDR3, as DNA: TGCGCCAGCAGCACCGGACAGGGGATCGTGAACACTGAAGCTTTCTTT.

The rearrangement links TRBV29-1 to TRBJ2-1, with 8 bases aligning to TRBD1. The J call may be wrong; the DNA end is better matched by TRBJ2-7. Germline V lookup: CDR1 SQVTM, CDR2 ANQGSEA. The CDR3 runs to 14 residues. The CDR3 DNA sequence: TGCAGCGTTGAAGACGGACAGGGCACCAATGAGCAGTACTTC. Amino acid sequence: CSVEDGQGTNEQYF.

The V call is TRBV24-1, the J call TRBJ1-5; no reliable D call. The CDR3 is 17 amino acids. The germline V gene encodes CDR1 KGHDR and CDR2 SFDVKD. Trimming pared 1 base from V and 2 bases from J, leaving 14 bases between. This CDR3 is CATSDFDTAKGNQPQHF. In DNA form, the CDR3 reads TGTGCCACCAGTGATTTCGACACGGCGAAAGGCAATCAGCCCCAGCATTTT.

As regards this clonotype: A much larger clone lies one base from this, so it may be a read error. The chain has TRBV24-1 and TRBJ2-1; weak D call: TRBD2 (5 bases). This CDR3 spans 13 amino acids. Trimming removed 6 bases from V and 9 bases from J, with 14 bases in between. Germline V gives CDR1 KGHDR, CDR2 SFDVKD. The DNA for the CDR3 is TGTGCCACCAGTTCGAATGGAGGAAGTGAGCAGTTCTTC. Its protein product is CATSSNGGSEQFF.

This clonotype was counted at least ten times. V is TRBV7-2 and J is TRBJ2-3; no firm D call. This CDR3 has 12 residues. The germline V and J ends were trimmed by 3 bases and 8 bases, with 9 bases remaining between them. Germline CDR1 and CDR2: SGHTA and FQGNSA. CDR3 in DNA: TGTGCCAGCAGCTTTACAATGGTTACGCAGTATTTT. Protein: CASSFTMVTQYF.